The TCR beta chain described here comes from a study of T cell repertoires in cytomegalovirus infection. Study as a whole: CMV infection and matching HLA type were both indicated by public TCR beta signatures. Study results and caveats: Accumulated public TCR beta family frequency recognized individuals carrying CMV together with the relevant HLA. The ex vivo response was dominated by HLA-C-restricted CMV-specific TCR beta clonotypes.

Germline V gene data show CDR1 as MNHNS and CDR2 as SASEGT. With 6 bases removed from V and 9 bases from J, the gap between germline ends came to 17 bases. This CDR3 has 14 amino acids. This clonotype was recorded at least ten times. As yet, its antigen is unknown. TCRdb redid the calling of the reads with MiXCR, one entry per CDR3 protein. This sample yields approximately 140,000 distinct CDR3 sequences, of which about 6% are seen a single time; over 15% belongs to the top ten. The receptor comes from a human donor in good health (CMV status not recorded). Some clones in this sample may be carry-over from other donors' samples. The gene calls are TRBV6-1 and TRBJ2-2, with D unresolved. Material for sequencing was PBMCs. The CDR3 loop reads CASSLNVGRRELFF. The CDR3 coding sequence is TGTGCCAGCAGCCTTAATGTGGGCCGACGGGAGCTGTTTTTT.